These 6 T cell receptor beta chains came from one sample sequenced in a study of early stage breast cancer tumors. Here immunoSEQ multiplex PCR was the method, and the copy in TCRdb shows in-frame clones only, minus some. Here the sample spans about 72,000 clones, approximately 79% being singletons. Sequencing was carried out using blood. The receptor set was obtained from a person in their sixties or seventies with breast cancer.

The chain joins TRBV4-3 to TRBJ2-3; D might be TRBD1 (5 bases). CDR1 is LGHNA and CDR2 is YSLEER in the germline V gene. The CDR3 runs to 14 residues. The V end was cut by 4 bases, the J end by 0 bases, with 8 bases between. CDR3 in amino acids: CASSRTQSTDTQYF. CDR3 sequence (DNA): TGCGCCAGCAGCCGGACACAGAGCACAGATACGCAGTATTTT.

The chain has TRBV28 and TRBJ2-5; 7 bases line up with TRBD2. Germline CDR1 is MDHEN and CDR2 is SYDVKM. This CDR3 contains 15 residues. V was clipped by 10 bases and J by 0 bases; unmatched bases: 11. The CDR3 protein is CATKGRLADQETQYF. Written as DNA, the CDR3 is TGTGCCACCAAAGGTCGGCTAGCGGACCAAGAGACCCAGTACTTC.

CDR3: CASSLGRGTEAFF. The CDR3, as DNA: TGTGCCAGCAGCCTGGGGAGGGGCACTGAAGCTTTCTTT. V usage is TRBV28 and J usage is TRBJ1-1; D is perhaps TRBD1 (5 bases). The CDR3 has 13 amino acids. CDR1 is MDHEN and CDR2 is SYDVKM in the germline V gene. V was trimmed by 6 bases and J by 4 bases, leaving 12 bases between them. The variable domain in full, with the rest retrieved from reference TRBV28 and TRBJ1-1, is DVKVTQSSRYLVKRTGEKVFLECVQDMDHENMFWYRQDPGLGLRLIYFSYDVKMKEKGDIPEGYSVSREKKERFSLILESASTNQTSMYLCASSLGRGTEAFFGQGTRLTVV.

The chain has TRBV5-6 and TRBJ2-7, with D possibly matching TRBD2 (5 bases). Germline CDR1 reads SGHDT; CDR2 reads YYEEEE. This CDR3 contains 16 residues. V lost 0 bases to trimming and J lost 0 bases, with 13 bases between them. Here the CDR3 reads CASSLVGLQSSYEQYF. CDR3 DNA sequence: TGTGCCAGCAGCTTGGTTGGACTTCAGAGCTCCTACGAGCAGTACTTC.

This chain links TRBV7-9 with TRBJ2-7; no clear D gene. Trimming took 5 bases from V and 0 from J, leaving 5 bases between them. The CDR3 has 12 amino acids. Germline V CDR1 and CDR2: SEHNR, FQNEAQ (reference sequence). The DNA for the CDR3 is TGTGCCAGCAGCCTGAGCTCCTACGAGCAGTACTTC. The encoded protein is CASSLSSYEQYF.

This clone has a single count. Other DNA sequences in this specimen translate into the identical CDR3. The V call is TRBV9, the J call TRBJ2-1, with TRBD2 matching over 8 bases. Trimming cost V 0 bases and J 4 bases; bases outside gene matches: 3. Germline values: CDR1 SGDLS, CDR2 YYNGEE. CDR3 length equals 15 residues. The CDR3 is CASSVGLAGYNEQFF. As DNA, the CDR3 is TGTGCCAGCAGCGTAGGCCTAGCGGGTTACAATGAGCAGTTCTTC. The variable domain in full, with the rest retrieved from reference TRBV9 and TRBJ2-1, is DSGVTQTPKHLITATGQRVTLRCSPRSGDLSVYWYQQSLDQGLQFLIQYYNGEERAKGNILERFSAQQFPDLHSELNLSSLELGDSALYFCASSVGLAGYNEQFFGPGTRLTVL.